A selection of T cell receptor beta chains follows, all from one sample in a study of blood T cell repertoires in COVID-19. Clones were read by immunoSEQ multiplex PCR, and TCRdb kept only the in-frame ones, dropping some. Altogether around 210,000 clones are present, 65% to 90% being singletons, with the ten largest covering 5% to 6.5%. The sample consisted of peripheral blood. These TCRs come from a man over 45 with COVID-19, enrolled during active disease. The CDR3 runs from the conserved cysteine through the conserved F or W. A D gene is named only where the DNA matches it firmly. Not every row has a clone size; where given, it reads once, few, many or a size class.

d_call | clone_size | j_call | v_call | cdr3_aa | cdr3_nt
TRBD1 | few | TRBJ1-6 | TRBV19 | CASSDQTGDSPLHF | TGTGCCAGTAGTGACCAAACAGGGGATTCACCCCTCCACTTT
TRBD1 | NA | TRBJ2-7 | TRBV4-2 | CASSQDYIGTGSSYEQYF | TGTGCCAGCAGCCAAGATTACATAGGGACAGGGAGTTCGTACGAGCAGTACTTC
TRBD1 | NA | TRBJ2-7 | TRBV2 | CASSESAGGGYYEQYF | TGTGCCAGCAGTGAATCGGCAGGGGGCGGGTATTACGAGCAGTACTTC
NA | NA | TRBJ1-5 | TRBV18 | CASSPGAAAPQHF | TGTGCCAGCTCACCGGGAGCCGCGGCGCCCCAGCATTTT
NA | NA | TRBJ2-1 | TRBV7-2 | CASSLAAGARGIQFF | TGTGCCAGCAGCTTAGCTGCGGGGGCTAGAGGAATACAGTTCTTC
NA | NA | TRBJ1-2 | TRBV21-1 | CASSKGESPERDYGYTF | TGTGCCAGCAGCAAAGGGGAGAGTCCAGAACGGGACTATGGCTACACCTTC
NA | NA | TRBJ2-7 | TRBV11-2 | CASSLEGGFPHYEQYF | TGTGCCAGCAGCTTAGAGGGGGGATTCCCTCACTACGAGCAGTACTTC
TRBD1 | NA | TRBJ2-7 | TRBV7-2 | CASSPEGGGQGDEQYF | TGTGCCAGCAGCCCCGAGGGGGGGGGACAGGGCGACGAGCAGTACTTC
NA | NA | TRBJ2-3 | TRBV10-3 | CAISETQDTQYF | TGTGCCATCAGTGAGACACAAGATACGCAGTATTTT
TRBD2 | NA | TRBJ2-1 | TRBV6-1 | CASSGQGLAGNEQFF | TGTGCCAGCAGTGGCCAAGGACTAGCGGGGAATGAGCAGTTCTTC
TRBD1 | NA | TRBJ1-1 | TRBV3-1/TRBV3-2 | CASSQGTGKAFF | TGTGCCAGCAGCCAAGGGACAGGGAAAGCTTTCTTT
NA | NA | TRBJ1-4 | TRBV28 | CASSSGQSARSNEKLFF | TGTGCCAGCAGTTCCGGCCAGAGCGCCCGATCTAATGAAAAACTGTTTTTT
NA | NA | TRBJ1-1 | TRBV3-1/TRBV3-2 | CASSQNQDTEAFF | TGTGCCAGCAGCCAGAACCAGGACACTGAAGCTTTCTTT
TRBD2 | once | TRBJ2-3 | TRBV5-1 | CASSSPSAGGLGGTQYF | TGCGCCAGCAGCTCACCCTCAGCGGGGGGCTTGGGTGGGACGCAGTATTTT
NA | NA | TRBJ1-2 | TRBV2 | CASSVGLERLTF | TGTGCCAGCAGTGTAGGACTAGAGCGCCTGACCTTC
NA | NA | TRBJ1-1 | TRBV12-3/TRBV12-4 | CASSLTGYTEAFF | TGTGCCAGCAGTTTAACAGGTTACACTGAAGCTTTCTTT
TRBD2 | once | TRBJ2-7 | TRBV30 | CAWSSDGGYEQYF | TGTGCCTGGAGTTCGGACGGGGGGTACGAGCAGTACTTC
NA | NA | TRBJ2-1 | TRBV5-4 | CASSLTPGGQFF | TGTGCCAGCAGCTTGACACCAGGAGGGCAGTTCTTC
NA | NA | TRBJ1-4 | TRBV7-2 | CASSLFSGGRDEKLFF | TGTGCCAGCAGCCTGTTTTCCGGGGGACGTGATGAAAAACTGTTTTTT
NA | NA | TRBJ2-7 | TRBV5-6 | CASSPATGRRHEQYF | TGTGCCAGCAGCCCAGCTACAGGCCGAAGGCACGAGCAGTACTTC
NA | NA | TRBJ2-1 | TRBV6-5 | CASRYQREGVRYEQFF | TGTGCCAGCAGATACCAGAGGGAGGGGGTTAGGTATGAGCAGTTCTTC